This T cell receptor (beta chain) was recorded in a study of T cells in Graves' hyperthyroidism and ophthalmopathy. This clonotype was recorded many times. V lost 0 bases and J lost 2; bases outside the gene matches: 4. The CDR3 has 15 residues. The germline CDR1 and CDR2 sequences are KGHSH and LQKENI. Template material for amplifying TCR beta CDR3 regions consisted of RNA transcripts. HTBI primers were the set used in a first-round RT-PCR of the TCR CDR3. TCRdb processed the multiplex PCR reads anew with MiXCR; each CDR3 protein has one entry. In the table there are a few hundred thousand distinct CDR3 sequences, approximately 14% of which are singletons.

Material: blood. V usage is TRBV18 and J usage is TRBJ2-7, with 7 bases aligning to TRBD1. This TCR derives from a woman in her thirties with Graves' ophthalmopathy. CDR3 bases: TGTGCCAGCTCACCACCGGACAGGTTGACCTACGAGCAGTACTTC. This encodes CASSPPDRLTYEQYF.